This T cell receptor beta chain was recovered during a study of control samples from healthy donors and cancer patients. The CDR3 extends over 12 amino acids. Germline V gene sequence: CDR1 MNHNY, CDR2 SVGAGI (reference sequence). Trimming stripped 2 bases from V and 1 base from J, with 2 bases between. Measured with immunoSEQ multiplex PCR; TCRdb has only the in-frame clones, and not every one. The sample has around 75,000 clones, 85% to 95% seen once. The sequence was obtained from a woman aged 55-70 years in good health. The genes are TRBV6-6 and TRBJ2-5; unclear D gene. Sequenced material: blood. The CDR3 coding sequence is TGTGCCAGCAGTTACGGCCAAGAGACCCAGTACTTC. Translation: CASSYGQETQYF.